This TCR beta chain was retrieved from a study of beta chain features in type 1 diabetes. Study-wide results and caveats: A potential influence of HLA type upon TCRB rearrangement remained unresolved herein.

cDNA synthesis used the whole RNA isolate, giving expressed TCRB sequences. TCRdb's copy holds only in-frame clones and misses some; the assay was immunoSEQ multiplex PCR. The data contain around 170,000 clones, over 7.5% of them singletons. This clone has more than one count but fewer than ten. The antigen is unknown. Looked up from germline, CDR1 is SGHNT and CDR2 is YYREEE (reference sequence). J lost 4 bases, V lost 4 bases, and 6 bases had no gene match. The CDR3 totals 14 residues. This receptor was identified in a woman under 30 in good health. Sequenced material: central memory CD4+ T cells from blood. This rearrangement joins TRBV5-4 to TRBJ1-1; the match to TRBD1 covers 8 bases. The CDR3 protein is CASSPYTGGTEAFF. The CDR3 nucleotides are TGTGCCAGCAGCCCATACACAGGGGGCACTGAAGCTTTCTTT.